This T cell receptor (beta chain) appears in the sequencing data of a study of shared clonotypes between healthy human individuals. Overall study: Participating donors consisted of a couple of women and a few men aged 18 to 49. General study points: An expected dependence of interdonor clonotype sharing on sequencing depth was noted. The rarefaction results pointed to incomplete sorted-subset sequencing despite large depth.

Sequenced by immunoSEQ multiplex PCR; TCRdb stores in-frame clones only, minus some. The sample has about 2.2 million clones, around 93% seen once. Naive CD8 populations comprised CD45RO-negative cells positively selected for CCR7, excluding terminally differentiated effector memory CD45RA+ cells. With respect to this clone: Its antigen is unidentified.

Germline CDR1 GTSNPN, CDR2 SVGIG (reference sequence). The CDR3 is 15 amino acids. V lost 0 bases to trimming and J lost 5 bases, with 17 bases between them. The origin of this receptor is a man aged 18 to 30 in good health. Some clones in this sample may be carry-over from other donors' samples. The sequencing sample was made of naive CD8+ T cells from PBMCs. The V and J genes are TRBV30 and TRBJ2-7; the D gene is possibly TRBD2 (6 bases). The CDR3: CAWSVGGLLSHEQYF. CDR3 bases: TGTGCCTGGAGTGTCGGGGGTCTACTATCGCACGAGCAGTACTTC.